These 16 T cell receptor beta chains came from one sample sequenced in a study of Ad26.COV2.S vaccination and SARS-CoV-2 variants (dated by TCRdb to about 2021). The label giving this sample's treatment or condition can be read as: around 19 received Ad26.COV2.S at low or high dose, single or two shots; about five received placebo; per-sample allocation not given. Repertoires of vaccine and placebo recipients were sequenced from samples taken on day 63 after the first injection. The method was the immunoSEQ multiplex PCR assay. In its TCRdb copy, this immuneACCESS table keeps in-frame sequences only and misses some clones. Where compared with another copy, unresolved V genes explain less than half of these, and the others have no known cause. Within this sample are 400,000 to 500,000 clones, with roughly 90% of them counted one time only. Around 3.6% of the sample is held by the ten biggest clonotypes.

The material was peripheral blood, obtained in a trial of Ad26.COV2.S vaccine versus placebo. These receptor sequences come from a person between 18 and 59 years old who received the Ad26.COV2.S COVID-19 vaccine or a placebo.

The V and J genes are TRBV4-3 and TRBJ2-3, with TRBD2 as a possible D gene (6 bases). Germline CDR1 reads LGHNA; CDR2 reads YSLEER. The V gene lost 4 bases and the J gene lost 1 base, with 15 bases spanning the gap. This CDR3 has 16 residues. The CDR3 protein is CASSPGSQGRTDTQYF. The CDR3 region has the DNA TGCGCCAGCAGCCCCGGGAGTCAAGGGCGCACAGATACGCAGTATTTT.

The chain is built from TRBV27 and TRBJ2-7; 11 bases fit TRBD2. Trimming cost V 2 bases and J 7 bases; bases outside gene matches: 7. CDR3 length equals 15 residues. Germline CDR1 and CDR2: MNHEY and SMNVEV (reference sequence). The CDR3 bases are TGTGCCAGCAGTTTACTTGGGACTAGCGGCCGGGAGCAGTACTTC. Protein sequence: CASSLLGTSGREQYF.

The chain is built from TRBV7-9 and TRBJ2-3; 10 bases map to TRBD1. The CDR3 length is 18 residues. Germline V gene sequence: CDR1 SEHNR, CDR2 FQNEAQ (reference sequence). V lost 0 bases to trimming and J lost 9 bases; unmatched junction nucleotides: 15. The CDR3 here is CASSLAGTGDSRDATQYF. The CDR3, as DNA: TGTGCCAGCAGCTTAGCTGGGACAGGGGATTCCCGCGATGCCACGCAGTATTTT.

The CDR3 DNA follows: TGTGCCAGCAGCTTAATACAGGGGAGTCACGAGCAGTACTTC. Translation gives CASSLIQGSHEQYF. The chain carries TRBV7-8 and TRBJ2-7, with 7 bases aligning to TRBD1. Germline CDR1 and CDR2: SGHVS and FQNEAQ. CDR3 length: 14 amino acids. V dropped 2 bases and J dropped 5; count of bases not matched to a gene: 6.

The V and J genes are TRBV5-1 and TRBJ2-5, with TRBD1 identical over 10 bases. The V gene end was trimmed by 5 bases and the J gene end by 7 bases; junction bases not matched to a gene: 14. This CDR3 contains 16 residues. CDR1 and CDR2 from the germline V gene are SGHRS and YFSETQ. The CDR3 sequence is CASSLTGGSSLATQYF. The CDR3 DNA follows: TGCGCCAGCAGTCTGACAGGGGGCTCCTCCTTGGCGACCCAGTACTTC.

The chain has TRBV3-1 (or the pseudogene TRBV3-2) and TRBJ2-3, with TRBD2 matching 7 bases. Germline CDR1 is LGHDT and CDR2 is YNNKEL (reference sequence). This CDR3 region has 16 residues. Trimming removed 4 bases from V and 1 base from J; junction bases left unmatched: 8. The CDR3 sequence: CASSPWGGKRTDTQYF. DNA of the CDR3: TGTGCCAGCAGCCCCTGGGGGGGGAAGCGCACAGATACGCAGTATTTT.

This clone was seen only once. This chain links TRBV7-9 with TRBJ2-1; tentative D call: TRBD1 (6 bases). Germline CDR1 reads SEHNR; CDR2 reads FQNEAQ (reference sequence). This CDR3 spans 15 amino acids. Trimming left V 5 bases short and J 0 bases short, with 11 bases between. CDR3 loop: CASSATGSSYNEQFF. The CDR3 DNA reads TGTGCCAGCAGCGCGACAGGAAGCTCCTACAATGAGCAGTTCTTC. The full variable domain, its missing parts supplied by reference TRBV7-9 and TRBJ2-1, is DTGVSQNPRHKITKRGQNVTFRCDPISEHNRLYWYRQTLGQGPEFLTYFQNEAQLEKSRLLSDRFSAERPKGSFSTLEIQRTEQGDSAMYLCASSATGSSYNEQFFGPGTRLTVL.

The chain has TRBV28 and TRBJ2-2; a weak D match, TRBD2 (6 bases). Germline CDR1 MDHEN, CDR2 SYDVKM. V dropped 5 bases and J dropped 6 bases, with 19 bases sitting between them. This CDR3 contains 16 residues. CDR3 in DNA: TGTGCCAGCAGTATCAGACTCCACCCGGGGGCCGGGGAGCTGTTTTTT. Translation: CASSIRLHPGAGELFF.

This chain links TRBV6-2 or TRBV6-3 with TRBJ1-6; D gene ambiguous. CDR1 is MNHEY and CDR2 is SVGEGT in the germline V gene. Trimming removed 5 bases at V and 2 bases at J, with 10 bases between. This CDR3 comprises 15 residues. The CDR3, as DNA: TGTGCCAGCAGTCGGGCAGTTCCCTATAATTCACCCCTCCACTTT. Translating it yields CASSRAVPYNSPLHF.

This sequence joins TRBV29-1 and TRBJ2-1; 12 bases align to TRBD2. The CDR3 contains 15 residues. Trimming cost V 7 bases and J 6 bases; bases outside gene matches: 10. Germline V gene lookup returns CDR1 SQVTM and CDR2 ANQGSEA. Written as DNA, the CDR3 is TGCAGCGCCGGACTAGCGGGAAACCCCTTCAATGAGCAGTTCTTC. Protein product: CSAGLAGNPFNEQFF.

The rearrangement joins TRBV9 to TRBJ2-1; 11 bases line up with TRBD1. J lost 7 bases, V lost 1 base, and 4 bases had no gene match. The V gene's germline CDR1 is SGDLS and CDR2 YYNGEE. This CDR3 spans 15 amino acids. The CDR3 here is CASSVYGTGGNEQFF. CDR3 sequence (DNA): TGTGCCAGCAGCGTATATGGGACAGGGGGAAATGAGCAGTTCTTC. Looking up the rest from reference TRBV9 and TRBJ2-1 gives the full variable domain: DSGVTQTPKHLITATGQRVTLRCSPRSGDLSVYWYQQSLDQGLQFLIQYYNGEERAKGNILERFSAQQFPDLHSELNLSSLELGDSALYFCASSVYGTGGNEQFFGPGTRLTVL.

The chain recombines TRBV11-2 with TRBJ2-2, with a tentative D call TRBD2 (7 bases). Germline V gene sequence: CDR1 SGHAT, CDR2 FQNNGV. This CDR3 spans 16 amino acids. V lost 3 bases and J 3 bases, leaving 14 bases between the germline ends. The CDR3 region has the DNA TGTGCCAGCAGCTTGAGGGGGGGCCCCCACACCGGGGAGCTGTTTTTT. Its protein is CASSLRGGPHTGELFF.

The V gene is TRBV5-4, the J gene TRBJ2-3; tentative D call: TRBD2 (6 bases). CDR3 length: 16 residues. Per germline, CDR1 SGHNT and CDR2 YYREEE (reference sequence). Between the trimmed V and J ends, which lost 4 bases and 2 bases, there was a span of 17 bases. CDR3: CASSRRGNPSTDTQYF. The CDR3 DNA is TGTGCCAGCAGCCGGCGGGGTAATCCCTCCACAGATACGCAGTATTTT.

The sample holds a few counts of this clone. The rearrangement links TRBV7-3 to TRBJ2-3; unclear D gene. Looked up from germline, CDR1 is SGHTA and CDR2 is FQGTGA. Trimming left V 1 base short and J 4 bases short, with 12 bases between. There are 15 residues in the CDR3. This chain's CDR3 is CASSLIGGGPDTQYF. The CDR3 nucleotides read TGTGCCAGCAGCTTAATAGGTGGTGGCCCAGATACGCAGTATTTT.

The chain combines TRBV9 with TRBJ2-7, with D possibly being TRBD1 (6 bases). V lost 4 bases and J 3 bases, leaving 14 bases between the germline ends. From germline, CDR1 is SGDLS and CDR2 YYNGEE. The CDR3 runs 14 residues. CDR3 nucleotide sequence: TGTGCCAGCAGCCGGACAGCGGAATTCTACGAGCAGTACTTC. This sequence encodes CASSRTAEFYEQYF.

The CDR3 DNA reads TGCGCCAGCAGTGAGTCGACTGGCGGGGGGGCGGATACGCAGTATTTT. The encoded protein is CASSESTGGGADTQYF. The J gene is TRBJ2-3, the V gene TRBV10-2, with 9 bases aligning to TRBD2. CDR1 is WSHSY and CDR2 is SAAADI in the germline V gene. This CDR3 is 16 amino acids long. J gave up 6 bases and V 0 bases, and 7 bases lay outside the gene matches.